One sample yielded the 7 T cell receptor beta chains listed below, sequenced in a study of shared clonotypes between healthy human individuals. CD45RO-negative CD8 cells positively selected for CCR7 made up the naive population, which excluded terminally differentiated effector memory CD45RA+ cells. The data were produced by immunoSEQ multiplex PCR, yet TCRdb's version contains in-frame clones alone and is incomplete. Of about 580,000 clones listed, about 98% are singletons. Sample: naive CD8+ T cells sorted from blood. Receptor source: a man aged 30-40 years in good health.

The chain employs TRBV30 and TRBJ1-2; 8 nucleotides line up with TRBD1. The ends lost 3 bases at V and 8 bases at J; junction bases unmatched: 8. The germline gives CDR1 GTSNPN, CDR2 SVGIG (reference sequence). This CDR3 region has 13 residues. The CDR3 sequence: CAWSAGQGLGYTF. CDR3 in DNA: TGTGCCTGGAGCGCCGGACAGGGCTTGGGCTACACCTTC.

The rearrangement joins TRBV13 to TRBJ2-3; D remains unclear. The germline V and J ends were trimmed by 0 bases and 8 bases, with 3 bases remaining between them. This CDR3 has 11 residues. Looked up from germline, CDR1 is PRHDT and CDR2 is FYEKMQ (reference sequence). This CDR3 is CASSLGSTQYF. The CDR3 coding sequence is TGTGCCAGCAGCTTAGGGAGTACGCAGTATTTT.

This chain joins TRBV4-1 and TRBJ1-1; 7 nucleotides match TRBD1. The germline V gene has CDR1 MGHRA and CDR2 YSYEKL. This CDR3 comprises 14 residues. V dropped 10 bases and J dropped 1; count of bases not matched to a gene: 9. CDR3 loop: CATSGTGANTEAFF. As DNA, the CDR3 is TGCGCCACCTCGGGAACAGGGGCGAACACTGAAGCTTTCTTT.

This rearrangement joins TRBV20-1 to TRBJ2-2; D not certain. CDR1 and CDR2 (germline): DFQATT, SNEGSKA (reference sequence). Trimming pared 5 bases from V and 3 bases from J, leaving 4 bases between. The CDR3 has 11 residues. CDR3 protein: CSADDTGELFF. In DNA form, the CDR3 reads TGCAGTGCTGATGACACCGGGGAGCTGTTTTTT.

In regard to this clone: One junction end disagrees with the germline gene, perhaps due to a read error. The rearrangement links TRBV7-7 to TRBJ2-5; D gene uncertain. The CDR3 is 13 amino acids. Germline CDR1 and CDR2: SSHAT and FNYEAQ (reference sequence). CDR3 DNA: TGTGCTAGCAGCTCTAGTCAGCAAGAGACCCAGTACTTC. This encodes CASSSSQQETQYF.

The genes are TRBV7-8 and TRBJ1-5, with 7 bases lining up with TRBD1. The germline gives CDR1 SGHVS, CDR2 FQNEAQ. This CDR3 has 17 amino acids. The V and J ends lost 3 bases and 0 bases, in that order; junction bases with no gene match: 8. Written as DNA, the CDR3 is TGTGCCAGCAGCTTGGGGTCAGGGGGTTATAGCAATCAGCCCCAGCATTTT. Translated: CASSLGSGGYSNQPQHF. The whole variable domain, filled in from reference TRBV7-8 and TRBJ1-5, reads GAGVSQSPRYKVAKRGQDVALRCDPISGHVSLFWYQQALGQGPEFLTYFQNEAQLDKSGLPSDRFFAERPEGSVSTLKIQRTQQEDSAVYLCASSLGSGGYSNQPQHFGDGTRLSIL.

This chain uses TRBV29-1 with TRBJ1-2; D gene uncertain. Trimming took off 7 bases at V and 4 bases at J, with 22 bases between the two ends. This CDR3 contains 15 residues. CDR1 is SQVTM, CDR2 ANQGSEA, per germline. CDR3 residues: CSATESSWVPYGYTF. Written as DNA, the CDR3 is TGCAGCGCCACAGAGTCGAGTTGGGTTCCCTATGGCTACACCTTC.